This section outlines one T cell receptor (beta chain) sequence together with its context. Its antigen remains unknown. This CDR3 has 16 amino acids. Germline V CDR1 and CDR2: SGHTA, FQGTGA. J was trimmed by 5 bases and V by 5 bases; bases with no gene match: 11. Profiling relied on immunoSEQ multiplex PCR, and the TCRdb table lists in-frame clones only, not all of them. The sample records some 130,000 clones, approximately 82% being singletons. This record comes from a study of cytomegalovirus exposure and HLA in healthy donors. Study-level points and caveats: About 150 TCR beta chains were listed as cytomegalovirus-associated.

The sample consisted of PBMCs. V is TRBV7-3 and J is TRBJ2-1, with TRBD2 matching over 8 bases. This TCR derives from a man between 25 and 39 years old in good health and CMV-seropositive. CDR3 in amino acids: CASSPTPTSGHNEQFF. The CDR3 nucleotides are TGTGCCAGCAGCCCTACCCCCACTAGCGGACACAATGAGCAGTTCTTC. The entire variable domain, with the rest obtained from reference TRBV7-3 and TRBJ2-1, is as follows: GAGVSQTPSNKVTEKGKYVELRCDPISGHTALYWYRQSLGQGPEFLIYFQGTGAADDSGLPNDRFFAVRPEGSVSTLKIQRTERGDSAVYLCASSPTPTSGHNEQFFGPGTRLTVL.